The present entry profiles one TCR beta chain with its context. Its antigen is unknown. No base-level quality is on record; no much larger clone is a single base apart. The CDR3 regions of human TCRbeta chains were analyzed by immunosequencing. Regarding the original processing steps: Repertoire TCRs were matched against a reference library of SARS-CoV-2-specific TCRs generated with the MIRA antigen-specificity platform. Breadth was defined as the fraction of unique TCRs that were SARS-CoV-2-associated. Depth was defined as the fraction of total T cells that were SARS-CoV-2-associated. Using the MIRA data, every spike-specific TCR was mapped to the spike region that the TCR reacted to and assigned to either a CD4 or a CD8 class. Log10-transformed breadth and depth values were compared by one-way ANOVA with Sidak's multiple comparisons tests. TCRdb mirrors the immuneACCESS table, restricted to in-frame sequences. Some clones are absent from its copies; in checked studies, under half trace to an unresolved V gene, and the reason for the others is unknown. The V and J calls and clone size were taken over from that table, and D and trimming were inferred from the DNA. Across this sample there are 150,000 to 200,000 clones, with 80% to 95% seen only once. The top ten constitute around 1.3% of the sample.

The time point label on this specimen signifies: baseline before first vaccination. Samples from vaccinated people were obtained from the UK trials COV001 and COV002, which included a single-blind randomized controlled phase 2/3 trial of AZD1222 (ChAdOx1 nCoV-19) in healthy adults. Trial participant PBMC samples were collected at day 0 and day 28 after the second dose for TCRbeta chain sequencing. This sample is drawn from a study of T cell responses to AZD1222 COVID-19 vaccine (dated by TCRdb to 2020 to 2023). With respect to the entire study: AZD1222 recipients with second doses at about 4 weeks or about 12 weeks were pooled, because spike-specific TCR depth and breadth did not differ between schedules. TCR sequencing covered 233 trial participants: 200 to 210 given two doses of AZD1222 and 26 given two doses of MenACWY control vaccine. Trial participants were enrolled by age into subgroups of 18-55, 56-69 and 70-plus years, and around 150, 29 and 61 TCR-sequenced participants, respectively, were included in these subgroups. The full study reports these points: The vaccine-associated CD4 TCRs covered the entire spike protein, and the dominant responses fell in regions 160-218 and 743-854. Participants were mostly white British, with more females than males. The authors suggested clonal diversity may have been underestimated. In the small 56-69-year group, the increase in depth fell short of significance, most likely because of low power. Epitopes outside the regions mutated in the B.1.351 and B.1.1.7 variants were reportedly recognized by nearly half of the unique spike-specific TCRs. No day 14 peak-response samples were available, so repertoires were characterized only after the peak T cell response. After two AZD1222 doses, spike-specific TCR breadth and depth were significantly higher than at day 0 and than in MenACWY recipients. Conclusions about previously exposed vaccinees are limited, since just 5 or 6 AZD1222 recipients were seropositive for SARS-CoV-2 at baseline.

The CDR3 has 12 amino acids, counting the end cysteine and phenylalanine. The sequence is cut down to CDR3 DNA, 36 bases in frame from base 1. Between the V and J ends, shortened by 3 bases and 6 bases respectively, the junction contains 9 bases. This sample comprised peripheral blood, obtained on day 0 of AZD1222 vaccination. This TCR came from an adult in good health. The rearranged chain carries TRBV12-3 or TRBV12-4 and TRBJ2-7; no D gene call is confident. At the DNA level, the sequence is TGTGCCAGCAGTTTCTCGCGGAGCGAGCAGTACTTC. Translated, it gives CASSFSRSEQYF.